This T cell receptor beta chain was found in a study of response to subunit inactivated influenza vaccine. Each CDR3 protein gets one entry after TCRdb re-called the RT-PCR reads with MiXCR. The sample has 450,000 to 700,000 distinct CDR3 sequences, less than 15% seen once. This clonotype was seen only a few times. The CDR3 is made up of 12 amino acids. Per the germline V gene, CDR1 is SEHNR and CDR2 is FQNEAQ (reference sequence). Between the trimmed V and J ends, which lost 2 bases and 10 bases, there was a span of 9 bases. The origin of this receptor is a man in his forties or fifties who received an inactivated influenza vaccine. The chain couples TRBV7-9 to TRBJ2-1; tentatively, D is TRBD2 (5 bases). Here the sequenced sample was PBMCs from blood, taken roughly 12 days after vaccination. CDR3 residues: CASSLREKEQFF. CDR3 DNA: TGTGCCAGCAGCTTAAGGGAGAAAGAGCAGTTCTTC.